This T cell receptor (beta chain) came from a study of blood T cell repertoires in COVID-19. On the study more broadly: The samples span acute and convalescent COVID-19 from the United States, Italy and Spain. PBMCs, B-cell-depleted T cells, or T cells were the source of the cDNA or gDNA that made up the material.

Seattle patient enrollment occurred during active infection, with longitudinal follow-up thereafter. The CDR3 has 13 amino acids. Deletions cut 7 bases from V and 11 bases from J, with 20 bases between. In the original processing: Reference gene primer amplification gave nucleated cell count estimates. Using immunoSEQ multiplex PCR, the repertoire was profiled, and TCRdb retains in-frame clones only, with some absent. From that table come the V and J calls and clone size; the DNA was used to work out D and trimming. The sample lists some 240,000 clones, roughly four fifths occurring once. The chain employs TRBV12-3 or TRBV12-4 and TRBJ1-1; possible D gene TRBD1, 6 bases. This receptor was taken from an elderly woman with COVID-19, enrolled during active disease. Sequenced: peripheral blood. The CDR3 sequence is CASTTLTGSRAFF. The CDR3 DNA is TGTGCCAGCACCACCCTCACAGGGAGTCGGGCTTTCTTT.